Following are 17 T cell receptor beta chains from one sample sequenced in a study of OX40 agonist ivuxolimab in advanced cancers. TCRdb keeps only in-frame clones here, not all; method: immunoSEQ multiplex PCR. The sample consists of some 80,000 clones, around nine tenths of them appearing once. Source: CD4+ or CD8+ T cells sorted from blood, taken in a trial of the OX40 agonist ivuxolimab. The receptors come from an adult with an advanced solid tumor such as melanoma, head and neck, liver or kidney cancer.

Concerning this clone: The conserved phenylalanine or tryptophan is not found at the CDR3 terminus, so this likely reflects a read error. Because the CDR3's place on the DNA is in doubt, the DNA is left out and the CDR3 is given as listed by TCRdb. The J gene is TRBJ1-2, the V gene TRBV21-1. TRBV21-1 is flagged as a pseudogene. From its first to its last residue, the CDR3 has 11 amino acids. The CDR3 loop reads CASSKGPTLAK.

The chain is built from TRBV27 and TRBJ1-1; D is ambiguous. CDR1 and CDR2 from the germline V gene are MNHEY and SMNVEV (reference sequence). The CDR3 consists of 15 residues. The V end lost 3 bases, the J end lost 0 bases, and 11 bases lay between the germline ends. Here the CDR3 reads CASSLGTSMNTEAFF. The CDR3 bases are TGTGCCAGCAGTTTGGGTACGTCCATGAACACTGAAGCTTTCTTT.

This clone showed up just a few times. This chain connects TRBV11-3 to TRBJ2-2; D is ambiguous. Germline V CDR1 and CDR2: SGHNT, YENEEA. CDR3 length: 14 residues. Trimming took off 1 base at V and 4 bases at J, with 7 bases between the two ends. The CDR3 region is CASSLVRTTGELFF. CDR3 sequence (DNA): TGTGCCAGCAGCTTAGTGCGTACCACCGGGGAGCTGTTTTTT. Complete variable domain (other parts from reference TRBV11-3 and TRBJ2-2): EAGVVQSPRYKIIEKKQPVAFWCNPISGHNTLYWYLQNLGQGPELLIRYENEEAVDDSQLPKDRFSAERLKGVDSTLKIQPAELGDSAVYLCASSLVRTTGELFFGEGSRLTVL.

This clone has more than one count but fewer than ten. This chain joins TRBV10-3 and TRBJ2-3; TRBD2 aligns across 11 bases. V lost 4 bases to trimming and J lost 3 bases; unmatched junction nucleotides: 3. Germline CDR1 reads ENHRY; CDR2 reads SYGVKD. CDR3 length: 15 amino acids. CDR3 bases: TGTGCCATCAGTGGTCTAGCGGGAGGTACAGATACGCAGTATTTT. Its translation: CAISGLAGGTDTQYF.

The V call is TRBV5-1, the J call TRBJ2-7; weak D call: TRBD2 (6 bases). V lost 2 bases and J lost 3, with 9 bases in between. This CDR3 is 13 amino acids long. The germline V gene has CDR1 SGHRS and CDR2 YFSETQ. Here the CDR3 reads CASSLGTVYEQYF. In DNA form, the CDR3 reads TGCGCCAGCAGCTTAGGGACTGTCTACGAGCAGTACTTC. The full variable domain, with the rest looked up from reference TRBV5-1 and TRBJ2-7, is KAGVTQTPRYLIKTRGQQVTLSCSPISGHRSVSWYQQTPGQGLQFLFEYFSETQRNKGNFPGRFSGRQFSNSRSEMNVSTLELGDSALYLCASSLGTVYEQYFGPGTRLTVT.

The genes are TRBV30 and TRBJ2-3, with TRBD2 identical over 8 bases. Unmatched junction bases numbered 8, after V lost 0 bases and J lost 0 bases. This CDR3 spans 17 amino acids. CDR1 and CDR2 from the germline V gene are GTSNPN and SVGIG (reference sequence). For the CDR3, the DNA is TGTGCCTGGAGTGTACAGTGGCTAGCGGGTAGCACAGATACGCAGTATTTT. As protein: CAWSVQWLAGSTDTQYF.

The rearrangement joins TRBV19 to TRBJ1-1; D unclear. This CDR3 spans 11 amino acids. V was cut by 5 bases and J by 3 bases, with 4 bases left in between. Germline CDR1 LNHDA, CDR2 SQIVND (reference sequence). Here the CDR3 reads CASSYYTEAFF. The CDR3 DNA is TGTGCCAGTAGTTATTACACTGAAGCTTTCTTT.

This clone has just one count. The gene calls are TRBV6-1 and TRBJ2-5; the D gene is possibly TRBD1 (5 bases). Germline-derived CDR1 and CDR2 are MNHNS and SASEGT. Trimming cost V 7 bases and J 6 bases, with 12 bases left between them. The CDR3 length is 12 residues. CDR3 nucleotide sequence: TGTGCCAGCAATCCCAGGGTAAAGACCCAGTACTTC. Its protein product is CASNPRVKTQYF.

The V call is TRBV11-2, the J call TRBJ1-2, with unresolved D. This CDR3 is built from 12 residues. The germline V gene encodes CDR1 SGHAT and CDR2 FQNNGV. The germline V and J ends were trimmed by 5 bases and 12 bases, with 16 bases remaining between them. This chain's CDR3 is CASSTIYREHTF. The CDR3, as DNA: TGTGCCAGCAGCACCATATATCGGGAGCACACCTTC. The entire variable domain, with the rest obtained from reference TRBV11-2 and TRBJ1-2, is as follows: EAGVAQSPRYKIIEKRQSVAFWCNPISGHATLYWYQQILGQGPKLLIQFQNNGVVDDSQLPKDRFSAERLKGVDSTLKIQPAKLEDSAVYLCASSTIYREHTFGSGTRLTVV.

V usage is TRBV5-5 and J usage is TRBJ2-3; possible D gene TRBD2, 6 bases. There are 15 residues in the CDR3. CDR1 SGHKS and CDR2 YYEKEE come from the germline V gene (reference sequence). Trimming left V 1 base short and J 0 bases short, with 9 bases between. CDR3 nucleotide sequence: TGTGCCAGCAGCTTGATTAGCGGCAGCACAGATACGCAGTATTTT. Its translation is CASSLISGSTDTQYF. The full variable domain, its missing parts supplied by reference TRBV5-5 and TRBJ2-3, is DAGVTQSPTHLIKTRGQQVTLRCSPISGHKSVSWYQQVLGQGPQFIFQYYEKEERGRGNFPDRFSARQFPNYSSELNVNALLLGDSALYLCASSLISGSTDTQYFGPGTRLTVL.

The CDR3 sequence is CASSARLAGYYNEQFF. The CDR3 coding sequence is TGTGCCAGCAGCGCGCGACTAGCGGGATACTACAATGAGCAGTTCTTC. The chain links TRBV11-2 to TRBJ2-1; 11 bases map to TRBD2. The germline gives CDR1 SGHAT, CDR2 FQNNGV. The V and J ends lost 5 bases and 3 bases, in that order; junction bases with no gene match: 6. CDR3 length: 16 residues.

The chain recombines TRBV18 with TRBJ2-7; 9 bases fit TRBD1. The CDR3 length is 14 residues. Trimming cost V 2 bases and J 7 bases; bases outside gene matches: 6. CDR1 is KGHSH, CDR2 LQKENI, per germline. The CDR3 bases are TGTGCCAGCTCACCAGTAACAGGGGGCGTTGAGCAGTACTTC. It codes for CASSPVTGGVEQYF.

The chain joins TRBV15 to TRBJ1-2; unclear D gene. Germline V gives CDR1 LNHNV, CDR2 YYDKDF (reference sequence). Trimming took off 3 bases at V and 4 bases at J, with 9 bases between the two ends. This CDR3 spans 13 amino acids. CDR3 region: CATSSRASYGYTF. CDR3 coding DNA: TGTGCCACCAGCAGCCGGGCCAGCTATGGCTACACCTTC.

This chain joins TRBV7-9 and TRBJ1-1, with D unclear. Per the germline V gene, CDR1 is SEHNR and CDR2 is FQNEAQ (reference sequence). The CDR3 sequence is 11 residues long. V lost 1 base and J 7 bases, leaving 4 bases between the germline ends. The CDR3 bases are TGTGCCAGCAGCTTAGGGGTTGAAGCTTTCTTT. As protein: CASSLGVEAFF.

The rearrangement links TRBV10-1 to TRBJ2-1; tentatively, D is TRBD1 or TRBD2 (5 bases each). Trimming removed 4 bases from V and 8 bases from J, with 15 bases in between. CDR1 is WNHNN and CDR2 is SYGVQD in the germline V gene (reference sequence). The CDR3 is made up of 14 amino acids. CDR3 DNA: TGCGCCAGCAGTGTCCCGGGGCGGCACGATGAGCAGTTCTTC. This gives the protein CASSVPGRHDEQFF.

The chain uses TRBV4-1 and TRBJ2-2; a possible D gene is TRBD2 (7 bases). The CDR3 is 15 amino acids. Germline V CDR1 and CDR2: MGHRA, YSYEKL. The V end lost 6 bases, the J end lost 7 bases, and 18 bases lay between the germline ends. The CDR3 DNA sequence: TGCGCCAGCAGTCGAGAAGGGGGGGCGATCGGGGAGCTGTTTTTT. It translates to CASSREGGAIGELFF.

The CDR3 protein is CASSLFTGAYEQYF. CDR3 DNA sequence: TGTGCCAGCAGCCTTTTTACGGGAGCCTACGAGCAGTACTTC. The V call is TRBV7-2, the J call TRBJ2-7; D might be TRBD2 (6 bases). This CDR3 has 14 residues. Per germline, CDR1 SGHTA and CDR2 FQGNSA. Trimming took 5 bases from V and 2 from J, leaving 13 bases between them. Together with reference TRBV7-2 and TRBJ2-7, the CDR3 gives the full variable domain: GAGVSQSPSNKVTEKGKDVELRCDPISGHTALYWYRQSLGQGLEFLIYFQGNSAPDKSGLPSDRFSAERTGGSVSTLTIQRTQQEDSAVYLCASSLFTGAYEQYFGPGTRLTVT.